These 25 T cell receptor beta chains share one sample of origin, sequenced in a study of T-cell reconstitution after alpha-beta-depleted transplantation in children. Preparation of the TCRbeta library used unique molecular identifiers. TCRdb called the PCR reads again in MiXCR, with one record for every CDR3 protein. The sample has around 100,000 distinct CDR3 sequences, about 7.5% seen once. The sequences come from PBMCs, collected before TCRalphabeta/CD19-depleted stem cell transplant. All receptors derive from a boy aged 2 to 10 with acute lymphoblastic leukemia, due to receive a stem cell transplant.

The chain combines TRBV20-1 with TRBJ1-2; the D is unclear. Trimming stripped 6 bases from V and 0 bases from J, with 8 bases between. The germline V gene has CDR1 DFQATT and CDR2 SNEGSKA (reference sequence). The CDR3 spans 12 residues. CDR3 protein: CSAGGANYGYTF. The CDR3 coding sequence is TGCAGTGCCGGAGGAGCTAACTATGGCTACACCTTC.

This clonotype was observed a single time. The CDR3 protein is CASSQDRGYYNEQFF. CDR3 DNA: TGTGCCAGCAGCCAAGACAGGGGATACTACAATGAGCAGTTCTTC. This chain uses TRBV3-1 with TRBJ2-1, with D perhaps matching TRBD1 (6 bases). V lost 0 bases and J 3 bases, leaving 9 bases between the germline ends. The CDR3 length is 15 residues. Germline CDR1 LGHDT, CDR2 YNNKEL (reference sequence).

In its sample, this clonotype was seen many times. This sequence joins TRBV7-9 and TRBJ2-7; D possibly matches TRBD1 or TRBD2 (7 bases each). V lost 2 bases and J 2 bases, leaving 10 bases between the germline ends. Germline V lookup: CDR1 SEHNR, CDR2 FQNEAQ (reference sequence). This CDR3 spans 14 amino acids. Here the CDR3 DNA reads TGTGCCAGCAGCTTATCAGGGGGGGCCTACGAGCAGTACTTC. Protein: CASSLSGGAYEQYF.

This clonotype was recorded at least ten times. The chain combines TRBV6-5 with TRBJ2-5; the match to TRBD1 covers 7 bases. CDR1 is MNHEY, CDR2 SVGAGI, per germline. V shed 6 bases and J 1 base; nucleotides not matched to a gene: 2. This CDR3 has 13 amino acids. Here the CDR3 DNA reads TGTGCCAGCAGCCGGGACAGCCAAGAGACCCAGTACTTC. It is translated as CASSRDSQETQYF.

This clonotype was seen a few times. CDR3 residues: CASSAGTFTNSPLHF. For the CDR3, the DNA is TGCGCCAGCAGCGCAGGGACCTTTACGAATTCACCCCTCCACTTT. The genes are TRBV5-1 and TRBJ1-6; the D gene is possibly TRBD1 (5 bases). Germline V CDR1 and CDR2: SGHRS, YFSETQ. V lost 4 bases and J lost 7, with 15 bases in between. This CDR3 has 15 residues. The full variable domain, completed using reference TRBV5-1 and TRBJ1-6, is KAGVTQTPRYLIKTRGQQVTLSCSPISGHRSVSWYQQTPGQGLQFLFEYFSETQRNKGNFPGRFSGRQFSNSRSEMNVSTLELGDSALYLCASSAGTFTNSPLHFGNGTRLTVT.

V usage is TRBV5-1 and J usage is TRBJ2-6; possible D gene TRBD1, 6 bases. This CDR3 spans 13 amino acids. V was trimmed by 6 bases and J by 2 bases, leaving 6 bases between them. Per the germline V gene, CDR1 is SGHRS and CDR2 is YFSETQ. The CDR3 loop is CASNRAGANVLTF. The CDR3 DNA reads TGCGCCAGCAACAGGGCTGGGGCCAACGTCCTGACTTTC.

The rearrangement joins TRBV4-1 to TRBJ1-6; D remains ambiguous. CDR1 and CDR2 (germline): MGHRA, YSYEKL. The V end lost 4 bases, the J end lost 0 bases, and 16 bases lay between the germline ends. The CDR3 has 18 amino acids. The CDR3, as DNA: TGCGCCAGCAGCCCGGGCCCTAGCCAGGACTCCTATAATTCACCCCTCCACTTT. Encoded protein: CASSPGPSQDSYNSPLHF.

This clonotype was counted between two and nine times. This chain connects TRBV27 to TRBJ2-7, with D perhaps being TRBD1 or TRBD2 (6 bases each). Trimming cost V 6 bases and J 3 bases, with 18 bases left between them. Germline V gene data show CDR1 as MNHEY and CDR2 as SMNVEV (reference sequence). The CDR3 has 15 amino acids. The CDR3 nucleotides read TGTGCCAGCAGCCTAACAGGGCTGGGACTCTACGAGCAGTACTTC. This codes for CASSLTGLGLYEQYF.

This clonotype has ten or more counts. The rearrangement uses TRBV7-3 and TRBJ1-1; tentative D call: TRBD1 (6 bases). The CDR3 runs 13 residues. Trimming cost V 5 bases and J 7 bases, with 14 bases left between them. Germline V gene data show CDR1 as SGHTA and CDR2 as FQGTGA. The CDR3 loop is CASSQGTPREAFF. In nucleotides, the CDR3 is TGTGCCAGCAGCCAGGGGACACCGCGTGAAGCTTTCTTT.

This clonotype has a handful of counts. The genes are TRBV11-1 and TRBJ2-1; 11 bases align to TRBD2. V was clipped by 0 bases and J by 10 bases; unmatched bases: 17. CDR1 is SGHAT, CDR2 FQDESV, per germline (reference sequence). The CDR3 has 19 amino acids. The CDR3 spells CASSLAGPRASGGPGEQFF. The CDR3, as DNA: TGTGCCAGCAGCTTAGCGGGGCCCCGAGCTAGCGGGGGGCCAGGGGAGCAGTTCTTC.

This clonotype was observed a handful of times. The J gene is TRBJ2-1, the V gene TRBV5-4, with 10 bases identical to TRBD2. This CDR3 comprises 14 residues. Germline V gives CDR1 SGHNT, CDR2 YYREEE (reference sequence). Trimming at V came to 7 bases and at J to 3 bases, leaving 4 bases not matched to a gene. CDR3 nucleotides: TGTGCCAGCTCTAGCGGGGGTATCTACAATGAGCAGTTCTTC. Its translation: CASSSGGIYNEQFF.

The sample holds many counts of this clonotype. The chain has TRBV12-3 or TRBV12-4 and TRBJ2-7; no definite D call. V dropped 5 bases and J dropped 6 bases, with 14 bases sitting between them. The CDR3 sequence is 13 residues long. The CDR3 DNA follows: TGTGCCAGCAGTCCCACGGGTCGGCTCGAGCAGTACTTC. This gives the protein CASSPTGRLEQYF.

This clonotype came up a few times. The CDR3 DNA reads TGTGCCATCAGTGAGTTTCCCCCCGGGACAGGAGCTTCGAACACTGAAGCTTTCTTT. Translating it yields CAISEFPPGTGASNTEAFF. The J gene is TRBJ1-1, the V gene TRBV10-3; 8 bases agree with TRBD1. Germline values: CDR1 ENHRY, CDR2 SYGVKD. The CDR3 extends over 19 amino acids. V shed 1 base and J 1 base; nucleotides not matched to a gene: 14.

This clonotype was recorded a few times. The rearrangement joins TRBV20-1 to TRBJ2-3; D remains unclear. V shed 3 bases and J shed 0 bases, with 22 bases lying between them. There are 18 residues in the CDR3. The V gene's germline CDR1 is DFQATT and CDR2 SNEGSKA (reference sequence). Here the CDR3 reads CSASPGNRPSSSTDTQYF. The CDR3 DNA reads TGCAGTGCTAGCCCTGGGAACAGACCTTCGTCTAGCACAGATACGCAGTATTTT.

In its sample, this clonotype was seen a few times. This rearrangement joins TRBV6-1 to TRBJ2-5; tentatively, D is TRBD2 (5 bases). There are 13 residues in the CDR3. Per the germline V gene, CDR1 is MNHNS and CDR2 is SASEGT. Trimming shortened V by 7 bases and J by 5 bases, and 14 bases separated the two germline ends. CDR3 residues: CASTLSWRETQYF. The CDR3 bases are TGTGCCAGCACGCTGTCCTGGAGGGAGACCCAGTACTTC.

Turning to this clonotype: A much larger clonotype is one base distant, so this may be a read error. This sequence joins TRBV7-2 and TRBJ2-3; D uncertain. This CDR3 comprises 14 residues. The V and J ends lost 2 bases and 4 bases respectively, with 10 bases between them. Germline V gene lookup returns CDR1 SGHTA and CDR2 FQGNSA. Here the CDR3 DNA reads TGTGCCAGCAGCTTAAGTCACACAGCAGATACGCAGTATTTT. Translating gives CASSLSHTADTQYF.

In regard to this clonotype: A much larger clonotype is one base distant, so this may be a read error. The rearrangement uses TRBV2 and TRBJ1-5; perhaps TRBD1 as D (5 bases). Germline CDR1 is SNHLY and CDR2 is FYNNEI. V was clipped by 5 bases and J by 15 bases, with 20 bases between them. The CDR3 has 13 amino acids. The CDR3 nucleotides are TGTGCCAGCAGTAACATACTTTTGGGACGGCTGCATTTT. This sequence encodes CASSNILLGRLHF.

The V call is TRBV2, the J call TRBJ2-1; 12 nucleotides match TRBD2. The CDR3 has 14 residues. V lost 7 bases and J lost 4; bases outside the gene matches: 2. Looked up from germline, CDR1 is SNHLY and CDR2 is FYNNEI. The CDR3 nucleotides are TGTGCCAGCACTAGCGGGGGGGAATACAATGAGCAGTTCTTC. This codes for CASTSGGEYNEQFF. The variable domain in full, completed from reference TRBV2 and TRBJ2-1, reads EPEVTQTPSHQVTQMGQEVILRCVPISNHLYFYWYRQILGQKVEFLVSFYNNEISEKSEIFDDQFSVERPDGSNFTLKIRSTKLEDSAMYFCASTSGGEYNEQFFGPGTRLTVL.

This clonotype was found a few times. In nucleotides, the CDR3 is TGTGCCAGCAGCTTAGCAGGGGGGGCAGAATGGGAGACCCAGTACTTC. Its protein product is CASSLAGGAEWETQYF. The gene calls are TRBV7-2 and TRBJ2-5, with a tentative D call TRBD2 (7 bases). Germline V lookup: CDR1 SGHTA, CDR2 FQGNSA. Trimming left V 0 bases short and J 5 bases short, with 16 bases between. The CDR3 is 16 amino acids.

Only a few counts were recorded for this clonotype. The chain couples TRBV7-2 to TRBJ2-3, with D possibly being TRBD2 (5 bases). This CDR3 has 13 residues. Trimming left V 1 base short and J 6 bases short, with 8 bases between. Per the germline V gene, CDR1 is SGHTA and CDR2 is FQGNSA. DNA for the CDR3: TGTGCCAGCAGCTTAGGGGAGAGGGATACGCAGTATTTT. As protein: CASSLGERDTQYF.

This clonotype was observed a few times. The chain recombines TRBV6-5 with TRBJ2-5, with 7 bases fitting TRBD2. The CDR3 extends over 16 amino acids. In germline, CDR1 is MNHEY, CDR2 SVGAGI. The V segment lost 4 bases and the J segment 0 bases; nucleotides outside the gene matches: 8. The CDR3 DNA reads TGTGCCAGCAGTTTTTGGAGGGGAGGGGACCAAGAGACCCAGTACTTC. As protein: CASSFWRGGDQETQYF.

The table lists this clonotype with many counts. This rearrangement joins TRBV20-1 to TRBJ2-5, with 7 bases that match TRBD2. CDR3 length: 12 residues. Germline CDR1 reads DFQATT; CDR2 reads SNEGSKA (reference sequence). V trimming: 6 bases; J trimming: 5 bases; junction bases outside the gene matches: 6. The CDR3 region is CSAGRLGETQYF. The CDR3 DNA sequence: TGCAGTGCCGGGAGGTTGGGGGAGACCCAGTACTTC.

The gene calls are TRBV2 and TRBJ2-7; 7 nucleotides line up with TRBD2. With V trimmed by 6 bases and J by 2 bases, 7 bases remained unmatched. The CDR3 sequence is 14 residues long. From germline, CDR1 is SNHLY and CDR2 FYNNEI. CDR3 nucleotide sequence: TGTGCCAGCAGGGGAAGACTAGCCGCCTACGAGCAGTACTTC. It translates to CASRGRLAAYEQYF.

Many counts were recorded for this clonotype. This chain joins TRBV7-9 and TRBJ1-1; possible D gene TRBD1, 5 bases. Germline CDR1 is SEHNR and CDR2 is FQNEAQ (reference sequence). This CDR3 has 14 residues. Trimming pared 4 bases from V and 7 bases from J, leaving 16 bases between. CDR3 DNA sequence: TGTGCCAGCAGCTCTGTCGGGGGGGGACGTGAAGCTTTCTTT. Translation: CASSSVGGGREAFF.

The table lists this clonotype with a few counts. J is TRBJ1-2 and V is TRBV20-1; a possible D gene is TRBD1 (6 bases). The CDR3 spans 12 residues. Germline loops: CDR1 DFQATT, CDR2 SNEGSKA (reference sequence). Trimming cost V 3 bases and J 8 bases, with 13 bases left between them. The CDR3, as DNA: TGCAGTGCTAGTCGGGGGGCGAACGGCTACACCTTC. Encoded protein: CSASRGANGYTF.